These 10 T cell receptor beta chains originate from one sample sequenced in a study of blood T cell repertoires in COVID-19 (dated by TCRdb to the early 2020s). The library was generated by the immunoSEQ multiplex PCR assay. TCRdb obtained this table from immuneACCESS and retained in-frame rearrangements with V and J assigned. These tables miss some clones; where compared with another copy, unresolved V genes account for less than half of the shortfall, and the remainder is unexplained. This sample comprises fewer than 250,000 clones, approximately 80% of them detected only once. The ten largest clonotypes hold about 0.91% of the sample. Sequences were obtained from peripheral blood. The receptors shown here come from a man in his sixties with COVID-19, enrolled during active disease.

The chain combines TRBV5-4 with TRBJ1-4; 9 bases map to TRBD1. The junction had 6 bases not matched to a gene; V was cut back by 4 bases and J by 8 bases. CDR3 length: 14 residues. Germline CDR1 and CDR2: SGHNT and YYREEE (reference sequence). The CDR3 here is CASSTGQGIEKLFF. The DNA of the CDR3 is TGTGCCAGCAGCACGGGACAGGGCATAGAAAAACTGTTTTTT.

In this sample, this clone turned up once. V usage is TRBV18 and J usage is TRBJ2-1; perhaps TRBD1 as D (5 bases). Between the trimmed V and J ends, which lost 3 bases and 4 bases, there was a span of 13 bases. Germline lookup yields CDR1 KGHSH and CDR2 LQKENI. The CDR3 spans 15 residues. The CDR3 reads CASSPRFREYNEQFF. The CDR3 region has the DNA TGTGCCAGCTCACCTAGGTTCAGGGAATACAATGAGCAGTTCTTC. Drawing the rest from reference TRBV18 and TRBJ2-1, the complete variable domain is NAGVMQNPRHLVRRRGQEARLRCSPMKGHSHVYWYRQLPEEGLKFMVYLQKENIIDESGMPKERFSAEFPKEGPSILRIQQVVRGDSAAYFCASSPRFREYNEQFFGPGTRLTVL.

The sample holds a few counts of this clone. The chain links TRBV6-6 to TRBJ1-2; D ambiguous. Trimming shortened V by 2 bases and J by 8 bases, and 15 bases separated the two germline ends. Germline loops: CDR1 MNHNY, CDR2 SVGAGI (reference sequence). This CDR3 region has 14 residues. The CDR3 reads CASSYPSSGQGYTF. The CDR3 DNA reads as TGTGCCAGCAGTTACCCGTCGAGCGGGCAGGGCTACACCTTC.

This clone was detected only a few times. This chain uses TRBV18 with TRBJ2-2; 7 positions agree with TRBD1. The V gene's germline CDR1 is KGHSH and CDR2 LQKENI. The J segment lost 1 base and the V segment lost 0 bases, leaving 5 bases of the junction unmatched. The CDR3 consists of 17 residues. The CDR3 nucleotides read TGTGCCAGCTCACCACCCACAGGGGCACTGAACACCGGGGAGCTGTTTTTT. Its translation: CASSPPTGALNTGELFF.

The V gene is TRBV30, the J gene TRBJ1-1; D is possibly TRBD1 (6 bases). The germline V gene has CDR1 GTSNPN and CDR2 SVGIG (reference sequence). V shed 0 bases and J shed 7 bases, with 12 bases lying between them. The CDR3 totals 13 residues. The CDR3 region is CAWSVGGASEAFF. CDR3 bases: TGTGCCTGGAGTGTTGGGGGCGCGAGTGAAGCTTTCTTT. Based on the CDR3 plus reference TRBV30 and TRBJ1-1, the full variable domain is SQTIHQWPATLVQPVGSPLSLECTVEGTSNPNLYWYRQAAGRGLQLLFYSVGIGQISSEVPQNLSASRPQDRQFILSSKKLLLSDSGFYLCAWSVGGASEAFFGQGTRLTVV.

V usage is TRBV2 and J usage is TRBJ2-7, with 7 bases lining up with TRBD2. From germline, CDR1 is SNHLY and CDR2 FYNNEI. The CDR3 is 11 residues long. J gave up 4 bases and V 8 bases, and 2 bases lay outside the gene matches. The CDR3 DNA sequence: TGTGCCAGCGGGGGGGTGTACGAGCAGTACTTC. Encoded protein: CASGGVYEQYF.

V gene TRBV7-3 combines with J gene TRBJ1-1, with 9 bases that match TRBD1. V was pared by 6 bases and J by 8 bases, with 16 bases of the junction left unmatched. This CDR3 has 16 residues. In germline, CDR1 is SGHTA, CDR2 FQGTGA. The CDR3 is CASRASAPDRGGEAFF. CDR3 in DNA: TGTGCCAGCAGGGCTAGTGCCCCGGACAGGGGAGGAGAAGCTTTCTTT.

This chain connects TRBV3-1 (or the pseudogene TRBV3-2) to TRBJ1-2; D is ambiguous. The CDR3 extends over 15 amino acids. Trimming took off 4 bases at V and 1 base at J, with 13 bases between the two ends. Germline CDR1 reads LGHDT; CDR2 reads YNNKEL (reference sequence). CDR3 nucleotides: TGTGCCAGCAGCCCGCCGGTGCGCGGTAACTATGGCTACACCTTC. Translated: CASSPPVRGNYGYTF.

The V call is TRBV5-4, the J call TRBJ2-5; TRBD1 matches 8 bases. V dropped 4 bases and J dropped 5; count of bases not matched to a gene: 7. The CDR3 loop spans 14 amino acids. In germline, CDR1 is SGHNT, CDR2 YYREEE (reference sequence). CDR3 protein: CASSTGTGGETQYF. The CDR3 DNA is TGTGCCAGCAGCACAGGGACAGGAGGGGAGACCCAGTACTTC.

The chain's CDR3 is CASSPQWKRGRNEKLFF. DNA for the CDR3: TGTGCCAGCTCACCACAATGGAAAAGGGGGAGAAATGAAAAACTGTTTTTT. The chain uses TRBV18 and TRBJ1-4; D might be TRBD1 (6 bases). The CDR3 length is 17 residues. Trimming pared 1 base from V and 5 bases from J, leaving 17 bases between. Germline V gene data show CDR1 as KGHSH and CDR2 as LQKENI.